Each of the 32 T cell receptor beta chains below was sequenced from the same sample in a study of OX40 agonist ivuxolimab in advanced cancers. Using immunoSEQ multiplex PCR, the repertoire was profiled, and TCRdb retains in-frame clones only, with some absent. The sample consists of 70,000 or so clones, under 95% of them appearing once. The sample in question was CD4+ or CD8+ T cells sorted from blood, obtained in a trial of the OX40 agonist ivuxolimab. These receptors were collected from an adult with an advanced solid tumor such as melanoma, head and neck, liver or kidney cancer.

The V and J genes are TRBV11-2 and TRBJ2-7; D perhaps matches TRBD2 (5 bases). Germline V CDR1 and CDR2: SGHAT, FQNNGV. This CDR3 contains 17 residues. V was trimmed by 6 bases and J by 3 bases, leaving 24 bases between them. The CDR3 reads CASRQTLSLDGLYEQYF. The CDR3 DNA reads TGTGCCAGCAGACAAACTCTTTCTCTGGACGGACTCTACGAGCAGTACTTC.

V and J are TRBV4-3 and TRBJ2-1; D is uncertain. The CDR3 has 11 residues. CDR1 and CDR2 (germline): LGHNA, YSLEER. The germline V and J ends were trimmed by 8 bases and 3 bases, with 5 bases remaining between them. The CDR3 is CASSSYNEQFF. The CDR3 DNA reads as TGCGCCAGCTCAAGCTACAATGAGCAGTTCTTC.

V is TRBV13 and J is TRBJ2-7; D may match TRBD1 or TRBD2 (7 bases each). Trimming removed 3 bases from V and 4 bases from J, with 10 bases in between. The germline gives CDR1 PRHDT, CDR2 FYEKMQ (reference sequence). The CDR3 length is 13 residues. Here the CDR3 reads CASSFQGGYEQYF. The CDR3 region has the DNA TGTGCCAGCAGCTTTCAGGGGGGGTACGAGCAGTACTTC.

The CDR3 nucleotides read TGTGCCAGCAGCTTGCCGATGGGGGGGGGCACAGATACGCAGTATTTT. As protein: CASSLPMGGGTDTQYF. The V call is TRBV11-1, the J call TRBJ2-3; 7 positions match TRBD2. Germline CDR1 SGHAT, CDR2 FQDESV (reference sequence). Trimming took 3 bases from V and 1 from J; bases not matched to a gene: 7. The CDR3 is 16 amino acids.

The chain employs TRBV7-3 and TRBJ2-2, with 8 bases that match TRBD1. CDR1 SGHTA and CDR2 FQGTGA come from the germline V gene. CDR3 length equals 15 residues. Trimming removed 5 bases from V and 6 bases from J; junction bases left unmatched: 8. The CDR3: CASSQGQGRAGELFF. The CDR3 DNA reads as TGTGCCAGCAGCCAAGGACAGGGAAGGGCCGGGGAGCTGTTTTTT.

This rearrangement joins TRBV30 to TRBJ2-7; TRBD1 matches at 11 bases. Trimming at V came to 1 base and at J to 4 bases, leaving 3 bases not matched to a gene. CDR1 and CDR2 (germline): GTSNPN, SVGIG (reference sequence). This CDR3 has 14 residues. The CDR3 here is CAWSDGTGGYEQYF. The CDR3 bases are TGTGCCTGGAGTGACGGGACAGGGGGTTACGAGCAGTACTTC.

Written as DNA, the CDR3 is TGTGCCAGCAGTTTGGGACAGGGCCCCTATGGCTACACCTTC. Amino acids: CASSLGQGPYGYTF. The rearrangement links TRBV27 to TRBJ1-2, with 9 bases lining up with TRBD1. CDR3 length: 14 residues. Germline lookup yields CDR1 MNHEY and CDR2 SMNVEV (reference sequence). Trimming at V came to 3 bases and at J to 4 bases, leaving 3 bases not matched to a gene.

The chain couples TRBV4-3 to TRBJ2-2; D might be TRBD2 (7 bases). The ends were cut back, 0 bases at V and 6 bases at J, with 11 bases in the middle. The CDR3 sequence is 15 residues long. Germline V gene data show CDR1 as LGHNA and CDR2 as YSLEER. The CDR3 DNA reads TGCGCCAGCAGCCAAGACCCGGGGGGCGCCGGGGAGCTGTTTTTT. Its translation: CASSQDPGGAGELFF.

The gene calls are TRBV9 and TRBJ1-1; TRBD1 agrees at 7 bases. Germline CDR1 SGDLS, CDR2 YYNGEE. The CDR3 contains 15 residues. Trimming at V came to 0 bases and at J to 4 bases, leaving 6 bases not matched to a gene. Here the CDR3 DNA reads TGTGCCAGCAGCGTAGCTACGGGACAGCGCACTGAAGCTTTCTTT. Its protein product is CASSVATGQRTEAFF.

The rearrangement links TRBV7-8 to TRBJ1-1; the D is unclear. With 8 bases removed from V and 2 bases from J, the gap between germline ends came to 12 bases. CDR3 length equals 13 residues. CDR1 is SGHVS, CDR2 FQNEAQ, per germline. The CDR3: CASLLGLNTEAFF. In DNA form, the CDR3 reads TGTGCCAGCCTCCTCGGGTTAAACACTGAAGCTTTCTTT. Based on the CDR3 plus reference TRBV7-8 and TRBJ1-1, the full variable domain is GAGVSQSPRYKVAKRGQDVALRCDPISGHVSLFWYQQALGQGPEFLTYFQNEAQLDKSGLPSDRFFAERPEGSVSTLKIQRTQQEDSAVYLCASLLGLNTEAFFGQGTRLTVV.

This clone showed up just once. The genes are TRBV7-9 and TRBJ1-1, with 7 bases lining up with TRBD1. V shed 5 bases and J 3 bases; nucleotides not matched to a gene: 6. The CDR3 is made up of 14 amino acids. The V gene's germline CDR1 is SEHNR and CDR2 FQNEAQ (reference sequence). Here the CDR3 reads CASSVTDRDTEAFF. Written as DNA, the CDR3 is TGTGCCAGCAGCGTAACTGACAGGGACACTGAAGCTTTCTTT. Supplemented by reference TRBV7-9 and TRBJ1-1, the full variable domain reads DTGVSQNPRHKITKRGQNVTFRCDPISEHNRLYWYRQTLGQGPEFLTYFQNEAQLEKSRLLSDRFSAERPKGSFSTLEIQRTEQGDSAMYLCASSVTDRDTEAFFGQGTRLTVV.

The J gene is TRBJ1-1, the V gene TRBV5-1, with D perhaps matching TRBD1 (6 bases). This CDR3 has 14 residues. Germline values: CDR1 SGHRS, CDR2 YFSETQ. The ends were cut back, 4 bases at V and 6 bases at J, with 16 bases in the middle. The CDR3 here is CASSIEQGIAEAFF. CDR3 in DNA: TGCGCCAGCAGCATTGAACAGGGTATCGCTGAAGCTTTCTTT.

CDR3: CAISEVGEVRGYTF. In nucleotides, the CDR3 is TGTGCCATCAGTGAGGTCGGTGAAGTAAGGGGCTACACCTTC. V gene TRBV10-3 combines with J gene TRBJ1-2; no definite D call. Germline CDR1 reads ENHRY; CDR2 reads SYGVKD. The V end was cut by 2 bases, the J end by 8 bases, with 15 bases between. The CDR3 spans 14 residues.

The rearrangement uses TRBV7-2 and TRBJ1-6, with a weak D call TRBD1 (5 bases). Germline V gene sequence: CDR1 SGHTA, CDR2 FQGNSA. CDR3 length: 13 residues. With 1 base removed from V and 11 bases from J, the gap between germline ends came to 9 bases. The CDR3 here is CASSLEGKPPLHF. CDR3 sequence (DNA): TGTGCCAGCAGCTTAGAGGGGAAGCCACCCCTCCACTTT.

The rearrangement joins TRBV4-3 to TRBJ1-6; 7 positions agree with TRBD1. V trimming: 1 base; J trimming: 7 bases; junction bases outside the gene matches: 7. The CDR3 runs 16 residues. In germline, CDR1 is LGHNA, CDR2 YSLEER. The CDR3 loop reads CASSQANRGGNSPLHF. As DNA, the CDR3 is TGCGCCAGCAGCCAAGCTAACAGGGGCGGCAATTCACCCCTCCACTTT.

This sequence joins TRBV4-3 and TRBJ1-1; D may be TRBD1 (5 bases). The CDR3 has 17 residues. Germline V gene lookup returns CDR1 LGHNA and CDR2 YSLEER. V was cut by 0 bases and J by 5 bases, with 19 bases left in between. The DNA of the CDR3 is TGCGCCAGCAGCCAAGATCCCGGTACAACCAGGGAGACTGAAGCTTTCTTT. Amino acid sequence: CASSQDPGTTRETEAFF.

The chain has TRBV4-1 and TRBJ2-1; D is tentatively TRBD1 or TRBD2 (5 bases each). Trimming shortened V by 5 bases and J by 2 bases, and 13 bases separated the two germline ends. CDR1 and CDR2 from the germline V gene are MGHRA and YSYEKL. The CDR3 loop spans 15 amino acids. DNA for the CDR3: TGCGCCAGCAGCTACCGGGACGGAACCTACAATGAGCAGTTCTTC. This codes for CASSYRDGTYNEQFF.

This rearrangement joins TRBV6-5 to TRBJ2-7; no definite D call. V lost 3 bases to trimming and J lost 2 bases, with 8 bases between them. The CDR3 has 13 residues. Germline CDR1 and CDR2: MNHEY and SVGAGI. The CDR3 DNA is TGTGCCAGCAGTTATAGTCATGCCTACGAGCAGTACTTC. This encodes CASSYSHAYEQYF.

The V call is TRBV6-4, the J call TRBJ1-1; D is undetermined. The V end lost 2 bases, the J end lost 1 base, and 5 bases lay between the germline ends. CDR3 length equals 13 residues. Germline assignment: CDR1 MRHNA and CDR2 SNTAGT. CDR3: CASSDQQNTEAFF. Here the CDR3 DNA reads TGTGCCAGCAGTGACCAACAGAACACTGAAGCTTTCTTT.

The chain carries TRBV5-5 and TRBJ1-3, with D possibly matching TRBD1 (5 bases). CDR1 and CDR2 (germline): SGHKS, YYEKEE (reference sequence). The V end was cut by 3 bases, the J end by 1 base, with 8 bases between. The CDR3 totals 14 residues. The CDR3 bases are TGTGCCAGCAGCTATCCAGGGTCTGGAAACACCATATATTTT. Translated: CASSYPGSGNTIYF.

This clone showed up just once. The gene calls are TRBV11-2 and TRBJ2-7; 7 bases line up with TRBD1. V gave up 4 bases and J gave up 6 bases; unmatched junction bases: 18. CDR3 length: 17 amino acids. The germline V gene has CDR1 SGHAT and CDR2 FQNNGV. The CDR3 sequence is CASSYTYGRDSPIEQYF. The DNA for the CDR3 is TGTGCCAGCAGCTATACATACGGCCGGGACAGCCCTATCGAGCAGTACTTC.

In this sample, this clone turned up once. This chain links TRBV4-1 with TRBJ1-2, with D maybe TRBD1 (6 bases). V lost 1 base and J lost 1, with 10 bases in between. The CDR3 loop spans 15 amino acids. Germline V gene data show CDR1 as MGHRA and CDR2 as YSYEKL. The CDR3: CASSQVAGDNYGYTF. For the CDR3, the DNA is TGCGCCAGCAGCCAAGTTGCAGGGGATAACTATGGCTACACCTTC.

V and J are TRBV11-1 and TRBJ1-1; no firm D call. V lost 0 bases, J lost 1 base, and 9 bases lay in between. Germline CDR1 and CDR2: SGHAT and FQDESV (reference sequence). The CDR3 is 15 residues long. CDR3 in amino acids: CASSLADWENTEAFF. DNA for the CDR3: TGTGCCAGCAGCTTAGCGGACTGGGAGAACACTGAAGCTTTCTTT.

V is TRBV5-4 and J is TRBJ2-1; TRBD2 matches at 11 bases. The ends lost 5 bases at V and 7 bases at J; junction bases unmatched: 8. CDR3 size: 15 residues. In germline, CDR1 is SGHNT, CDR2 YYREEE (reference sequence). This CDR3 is CASSWGTSGPNEQFF. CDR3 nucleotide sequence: TGTGCCAGCAGTTGGGGGACTAGCGGACCTAATGAGCAGTTCTTC.

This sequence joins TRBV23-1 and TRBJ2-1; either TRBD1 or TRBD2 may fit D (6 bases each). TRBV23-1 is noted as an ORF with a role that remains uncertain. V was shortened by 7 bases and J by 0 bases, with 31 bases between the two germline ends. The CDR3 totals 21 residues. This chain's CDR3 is CASIWGAGPRIVSSSYNEQFF. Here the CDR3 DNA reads TGCGCCAGCATTTGGGGGGCCGGACCGCGAATAGTGTCGAGCTCCTACAATGAGCAGTTCTTC.

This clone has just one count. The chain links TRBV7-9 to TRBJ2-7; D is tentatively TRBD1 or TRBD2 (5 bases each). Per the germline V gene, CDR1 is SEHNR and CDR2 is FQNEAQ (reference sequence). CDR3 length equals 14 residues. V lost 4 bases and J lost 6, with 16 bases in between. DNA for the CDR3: TGTGCCAGCAGCTCCCTCGGGACCCCCTTCGAGCAGTACTTC. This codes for CASSSLGTPFEQYF.

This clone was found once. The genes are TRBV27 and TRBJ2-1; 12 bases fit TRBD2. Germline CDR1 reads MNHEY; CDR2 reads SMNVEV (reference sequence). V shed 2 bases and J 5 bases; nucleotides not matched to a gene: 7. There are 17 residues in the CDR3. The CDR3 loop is CASSLRLAGGPHNEQFF. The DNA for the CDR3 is TGTGCCAGCAGTTTAAGGCTAGCGGGGGGGCCCCACAATGAGCAGTTCTTC.

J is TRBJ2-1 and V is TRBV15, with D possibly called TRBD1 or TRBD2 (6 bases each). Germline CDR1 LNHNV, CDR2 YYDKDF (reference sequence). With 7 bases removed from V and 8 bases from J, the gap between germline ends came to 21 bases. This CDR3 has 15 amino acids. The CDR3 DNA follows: TGTGCCACCACCCCGGCGGGGTCAGGGGCCGATGAGCAGTTCTTC. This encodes CATTPAGSGADEQFF.

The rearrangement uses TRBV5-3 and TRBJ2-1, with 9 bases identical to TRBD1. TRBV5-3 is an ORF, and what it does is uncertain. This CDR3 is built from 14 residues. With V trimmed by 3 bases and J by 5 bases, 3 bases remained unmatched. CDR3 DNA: TGTGCCAGAAGCTCCCGGGACAGGGACAATGAGCAGTTCTTC. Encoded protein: CARSSRDRDNEQFF.

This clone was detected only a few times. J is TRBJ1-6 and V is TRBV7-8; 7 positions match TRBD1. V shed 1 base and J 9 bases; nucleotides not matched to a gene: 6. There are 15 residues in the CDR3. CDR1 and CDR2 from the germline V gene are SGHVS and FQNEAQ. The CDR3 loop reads CASSLETGFSSPLHF. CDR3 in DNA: TGTGCCAGCAGCTTAGAGACAGGGTTTAGTTCACCCCTCCACTTT.

CDR3 DNA: TGTGCCATCAGGGACAGGGCCGGGGAGCTGTTTTTT. This gives the protein CAIRDRAGELFF. This chain joins TRBV10-3 and TRBJ2-2, with 8 positions matching TRBD1. The germline gives CDR1 ENHRY, CDR2 SYGVKD. V shed 6 bases, J shed 6 bases, and the junction held 0 bases outside the gene matches. CDR3 length: 12 amino acids.

This chain's CDR3 is CSVKLRDSTYEKLFF. For the CDR3, the DNA is TGCAGCGTAAAGCTCCGGGACAGCACATATGAAAAACTGTTTTTT. The chain recombines TRBV29-1 with TRBJ1-4; 7 nucleotides match TRBD1. V lost 6 bases to trimming and J lost 6 bases; unmatched junction nucleotides: 13. The CDR3 has 15 residues. Germline V lookup: CDR1 SQVTM, CDR2 ANQGSEA.